This T cell receptor (beta chain) was recorded in a study of low-dose radiotherapy and immunotherapy resistance in tumors. This clonotype was recorded many times. CDR1 and CDR2 (germline): LNHDA, SQIVND (reference sequence). V gave up 7 bases and J gave up 3 bases, with 22 bases separating them. The CDR3 extends over 17 amino acids. First-strand cDNA relied on TRAV- and TRBV-specific primers spanning alpha and beta chains. An approximately 19-cycle PCR with a constant-region primer and V-primer adapter amplified TCRs. MiXCR, applied by TCRdb to the reads, yields one record per CDR3 protein. Among tens of thousands of distinct CDR3 sequences listed, around 17% were seen once. The time point was: after trial treatment. Treatment denoted: LDRT plus nivolumab, ipilimumab, low-dose cyclophosphamide and aspirin (RACIN trial).

Material: PBMCs, obtained after low-dose radiotherapy plus immunotherapy. This chain uses TRBV19 with TRBJ1-5; D might be TRBD1 (6 bases). The sequence was obtained from a male donor with prostate cancer. CDR3 residues: CASTSLGRQGNNQPQHF. CDR3 nucleotides: TGTGCCAGTACCTCTTTGGGTCGGCAGGGGAACAATCAGCCCCAGCATTTT.